A selection of T cell receptor beta chains follows, all from one sample in a study of T cells in Graves' hyperthyroidism and ophthalmopathy. TCRdb ran MiXCR on the multiplex PCR reads and lists one entry per CDR3 protein. The sample gives 610,000 or so distinct CDR3 sequences, approximately 44% of which show up once; about 7.8% is in the top ten. Material: peripheral blood or thyroid tissue (not recorded which). The receptors originated from a woman between 18 and 30 years old with Graves' hyperthyroidism. CDR3s include the opening cysteine and the closing phenylalanine or tryptophan. D genes are given only for firm matches. Expanded clones get a size class; other rows say once, few or many, or leave the size out.

abundance: NA; len: 14; j_gene: TRBJ2-6; v_gene: TRBV29-1; d_gene: NA; CDR3aa: CSSLRLSGANVLTF; CDR3nt: TGCAGCAGCCTCCGCCTCTCTGGGGCCAACGTCCTGACTTTC
abundance: many; len: 14; j_gene: TRBJ2-7; v_gene: TRBV20-1; d_gene: TRBD2; CDR3aa: CSAKLAEGAYEQYF; CDR3nt: TGCAGTGCTAAACTAGCGGAGGGGGCCTACGAGCAGTACTTC
abundance: NA; len: 11; j_gene: TRBJ1-2; v_gene: TRBV29-1; d_gene: NA; CDR3aa: CNAGTLYGYTF; CDR3nt: TGCAATGCCGGGACACTCTATGGCTACACCTTC
abundance: few; len: 15; j_gene: TRBJ1-1; v_gene: TRBV7-9; d_gene: NA; CDR3aa: CASKRQGTSHTEAFF; CDR3nt: TGTGCCAGTAAACGGCAAGGGACGTCCCACACTGAAGCTTTCTTT
abundance: NA; len: 14; j_gene: TRBJ2-5; v_gene: TRBV12-3/TRBV12-4; d_gene: NA; CDR3aa: CASSLRGINQPQYF; CDR3nt: TGTGCCAGCAGTTTGAGGGGCATCAATCAGCCCCAGTACTTC
abundance: NA; len: 12; j_gene: TRBJ1-4; v_gene: TRBV9; d_gene: NA; CDR3aa: CASSVDSGTLFF; CDR3nt: TGTGCCAGCAGCGTAGATAGCGGGACACTGTTTTTT
abundance: NA; len: 15; j_gene: TRBJ1-2; v_gene: TRBV7-2; d_gene: TRBD1; CDR3aa: CASSSPGQGAGGYTF; CDR3nt: TGTGCCAGCAGCTCCCCGGGACAGGGGGCTGGTGGCTACACCTTC
abundance: many; len: 13; j_gene: TRBJ2-5; v_gene: TRBV15; d_gene: NA; CDR3aa: CATSSQGFQTQYF; CDR3nt: TGTGCCACCAGCAGCCAGGGTTTCCAGACCCAGTACTTC
abundance: NA; len: 16; j_gene: TRBJ2-1; v_gene: TRBV7-9; d_gene: NA; CDR3aa: CASSQDRGGDYNEQFF; CDR3nt: TGTGCCAGCAGCCAGGACCGCGGCGGGGATTACAATGAGCAGTTCTTC
abundance: NA; len: 14; j_gene: TRBJ1-2; v_gene: TRBV20-1; d_gene: TRBD1; CDR3aa: CSARVTGTVVGYTF; CDR3nt: TGCAGTGCTAGAGTCACCGGGACAGTGGTGGGCTACACCTTC
abundance: few; len: 14; j_gene: TRBJ2-7; v_gene: TRBV10-3; d_gene: NA; CDR3aa: CAISESGSSYEQYF; CDR3nt: TGTGCCATCAGTGAGTCGGGTAGCTCCTACGAGCAGTACTTC
abundance: few; len: 15; j_gene: TRBJ2-2; v_gene: TRBV2; d_gene: TRBD1; CDR3aa: CARSGTGFHTGELFF; CDR3nt: TGTGCCAGGAGTGGGACAGGGTTTCACACCGGGGAGCTGTTTTTT
abundance: NA; len: 13; j_gene: TRBJ2-5; v_gene: TRBV20-1; d_gene: NA; CDR3aa: CSSYGGRWETQYF; CDR3nt: TGCAGTAGCTACGGGGGACGGTGGGAGACCCAGTACTTC
abundance: NA; len: 14; j_gene: TRBJ2-1; v_gene: TRBV10-3; d_gene: NA; CDR3aa: CAISVPNSGDEQFF; CDR3nt: TGTGCCATCAGTGTGCCCAACTCGGGCGATGAGCAGTTCTTC